Below are 20 T cell receptor beta chains sequenced from a single sample in a study of somatic mutations in cytotoxic T cells in rheumatoid arthritis. The repertoire was sequenced with immunoSEQ multiplex PCR; TCRdb's copy has only in-frame clones and lacks some. This sample carries under 35,000 clones, around nine tenths of them seen once, and the ten largest clones take approximately 9.4%. The sequenced material came from CD8+ T cells sorted from blood. Source of these receptors: an adult with rheumatoid arthritis.

This chain connects TRBV7-2 to TRBJ2-5; 12 positions agree with TRBD2. Per the germline V gene, CDR1 is SGHTA and CDR2 is FQGNSA. CDR3 size: 16 residues. J gave up 5 bases and V 0 bases, and 4 bases lay outside the gene matches. Here the CDR3 reads CASSLALAGGRETQYF. The CDR3, as DNA: TGTGCCAGCAGCTTAGCGCTAGCGGGGGGGAGGGAGACCCAGTACTTC.

The chain is built from TRBV11-2 and TRBJ2-1; no clear D gene. V dropped 2 bases and J dropped 9 bases, with 5 bases sitting between them. This CDR3 spans 11 amino acids. Germline V gives CDR1 SGHAT, CDR2 FQNNGV. The CDR3 reads CASSLLGEQFF. As DNA, the CDR3 is TGTGCCAGCAGCTTATTGGGTGAGCAGTTCTTC.

The chain recombines TRBV29-1 with TRBJ1-2; D is ambiguous. The CDR3 loop spans 12 amino acids. The germline V gene encodes CDR1 SQVTM and CDR2 ANQGSEA. V was pared by 6 bases and J by 6 bases, with 14 bases between. This CDR3 reads CSVGPRQDGYTF. The CDR3 nucleotides read TGCAGCGTAGGGCCCAGGCAGGATGGCTACACCTTC. Variable domain in full (rest from reference TRBV29-1 and TRBJ1-2): SAVISQKPSRDICQRGTSLTIQCQVDSQVTMMFWYRQQPGQSLTLIATANQGSEATYESGFVIDKFPISRPNLTFSTLTVSNMSPEDSSIYLCSVGPRQDGYTFGSGTRLTVV.

This clone was counted once. The V call is TRBV11-2, the J call TRBJ1-1; maybe TRBD1 (5 bases). The CDR3 has 12 amino acids. Germline assignment: CDR1 SGHAT and CDR2 FQNNGV. V lost 5 bases to trimming and J lost 5 bases, with 9 bases between them. This CDR3 reads CASSPGGTEAFF. Here the CDR3 DNA reads TGTGCCAGCAGCCCGGGGGGAACTGAAGCTTTCTTT.

This rearrangement joins TRBV4-1 to TRBJ2-7, with 7 nucleotides matching TRBD1. Germline CDR1 MGHRA, CDR2 YSYEKL. V dropped 2 bases and J dropped 5; count of bases not matched to a gene: 6. The CDR3 covers 14 residues. The CDR3 reads CASSQSQGFHEQYF. The CDR3 nucleotides are TGCGCCAGCAGCCAATCACAGGGGTTCCACGAGCAGTACTTC.

The chain links TRBV30 to TRBJ1-1; D unclear. Trimming shortened V by 2 bases and J by 10 bases, and 11 bases separated the two germline ends. CDR1 is GTSNPN and CDR2 is SVGIG in the germline V gene (reference sequence). There are 11 residues in the CDR3. Here the CDR3 reads CAWSLIEAAFF. The DNA of the CDR3 is TGTGCCTGGAGTCTTATAGAAGCAGCTTTCTTT.

This clone was counted only a few times. The rearrangement joins TRBV6-6 to TRBJ1-4, with 9 bases fitting TRBD1. Germline loops: CDR1 MNHNY, CDR2 SVGAGI (reference sequence). The CDR3 totals 16 residues. The J segment lost 5 bases and the V segment lost 2 bases, leaving 6 bases of the junction unmatched. The CDR3 loop is CASSYDWTGANEKLFF. In nucleotides, the CDR3 is TGTGCCAGCAGTTACGATTGGACAGGGGCGAATGAAAAACTGTTTTTT.

The rearrangement uses TRBV7-2 and TRBJ2-3; 14 bases map to TRBD2. The CDR3 has 19 residues. The V and J ends lost 5 bases and 3 bases, in that order; junction bases with no gene match: 13. The germline gives CDR1 SGHTA, CDR2 FQGNSA. CDR3 in DNA: TGTGCCAGCAGCCCTCGAGGGGAGGGACTAGCGGGAGTTACAGATACGCAGTATTTT. This translates into CASSPRGEGLAGVTDTQYF.

The chain has TRBV28 and TRBJ1-5; 10 bases map to TRBD1. The germline gives CDR1 MDHEN, CDR2 SYDVKM. Trimming cost V 5 bases and J 2 bases; bases outside gene matches: 6. The CDR3 has 16 residues. The chain's CDR3 is CASSSAGTGGNQPQHF. CDR3 sequence (DNA): TGTGCCAGCAGTAGTGCCGGGACAGGGGGCAATCAGCCCCAGCATTTT.

The gene calls are TRBV2 and TRBJ1-6; D is unresolved. The V end lost 4 bases, the J end lost 6 bases, and 10 bases lay between the germline ends. Germline values: CDR1 SNHLY, CDR2 FYNNEI. This CDR3 spans 14 amino acids. The CDR3 region is CASSVGVGNSPLHF. CDR3 nucleotide sequence: TGTGCCAGCAGTGTTGGGGTAGGTAATTCACCCCTCCACTTT.

The chain links TRBV29-1 to TRBJ1-2, with D possibly TRBD1 on 5 matching bases. The CDR3 has 12 amino acids. V dropped 7 bases and J dropped 5 bases, with 14 bases sitting between them. CDR1 is SQVTM and CDR2 is ANQGSEA in the germline V gene. CDR3 DNA: TGCAGCGGCTGGGACGGGTATTATGGCTACACCTTC. Translated: CSGWDGYYGYTF.

This rearrangement joins TRBV11-2 to TRBJ2-7; either TRBD1 or TRBD2 may fit D (5 bases each). Trimming took off 5 bases at V and 4 bases at J, with 15 bases between the two ends. The CDR3 has 14 amino acids. Looked up from germline, CDR1 is SGHAT and CDR2 is FQNNGV. DNA of the CDR3: TGTGCCAGCAGCGTGCCCGGGACGCCGTACGAGCAGTACTTC. Its translation is CASSVPGTPYEQYF.

This clone showed up just once. The chain joins TRBV7-2 to TRBJ2-7; maybe TRBD2 (5 bases). Between the trimmed V and J ends, which lost 8 bases and 3 bases, there was a span of 14 bases. CDR3 length equals 13 residues. CDR1 is SGHTA, CDR2 FQGNSA, per germline. This CDR3 reads CASRTFGNYEQYF. Here the CDR3 DNA reads TGTGCCAGCCGGACTTTTGGAAACTACGAGCAGTACTTC.

V usage is TRBV10-3 and J usage is TRBJ2-3; D gene ambiguous. The CDR3 sequence is 12 residues long. With 2 bases removed from V and 5 bases from J, the gap between germline ends came to 5 bases. Germline V gives CDR1 ENHRY, CDR2 SYGVKD. The CDR3 loop is CAISEKVDTQYF. The DNA of the CDR3 is TGTGCCATCAGTGAGAAGGTAGATACGCAGTATTTT.

This chain connects TRBV30 to TRBJ2-1; 10 bases are a match to TRBD1. This CDR3 has 14 residues. CDR1 GTSNPN and CDR2 SVGIG come from the germline V gene (reference sequence). V shed 0 bases, J shed 6 bases, and the junction held 2 bases outside the gene matches. The CDR3 loop reads CAWSVRTGGNEQFF. CDR3 bases: TGTGCCTGGAGTGTACGGACAGGGGGCAATGAGCAGTTCTTC.

The CDR3 is CASSFGGGGYGYTF. The CDR3 nucleotides read TGTGCCAGCAGCTTTGGAGGTGGGGGCTATGGCTACACCTTC. This chain links TRBV5-4 with TRBJ1-2; possibly TRBD1 for D (5 bases). Germline values: CDR1 SGHNT, CDR2 YYREEE (reference sequence). This CDR3 spans 14 amino acids. The ends were cut back, 2 bases at V and 4 bases at J, with 12 bases in the middle.

J is TRBJ2-7 and V is TRBV10-3; tentative D call: TRBD1 (6 bases). The CDR3 is 15 residues long. CDR1 is ENHRY and CDR2 is SYGVKD in the germline V gene. The V end lost 6 bases, the J end lost 4 bases, and 19 bases lay between the germline ends. CDR3 coding DNA: TGTGCCATCAGCGGCTCAGGGGCTACTTTGTACGAGCAGTACTTC. It is translated as CAISGSGATLYEQYF.

This sequence joins TRBV29-1 and TRBJ1-2; D might be TRBD1 (5 bases). The length of the CDR3 is 13 residues. V was pared by 3 bases and J by 4 bases, with 12 bases between. Germline-derived CDR1 and CDR2 are SQVTM and ANQGSEA. This chain's CDR3 is CSVDREYGYGYTF. DNA of the CDR3: TGCAGCGTTGACAGGGAGTACGGCTATGGCTACACCTTC.

This clone was recorded only once. V gene TRBV15 combines with J gene TRBJ2-1; the D gene is possibly TRBD1 (5 bases). Germline CDR1 is LNHNV and CDR2 is YYDKDF (reference sequence). The germline V and J ends were trimmed by 4 bases and 7 bases, with 11 bases remaining between them. The CDR3 loop spans 13 amino acids. The CDR3 loop is CATSIPTDNEQFF. CDR3 in DNA: TGTGCCACCAGCATACCGACAGATAATGAGCAGTTCTTC.

The rearrangement joins TRBV29-1 to TRBJ2-3; 16 bases fit TRBD2. V shed 1 base and J 14 bases; nucleotides not matched to a gene: 6. CDR1 and CDR2 (germline): SQVTM, ANQGSEA. The CDR3 sequence is 14 residues long. CDR3 in DNA: TGCAGCGTTGAAGGGGGACTAGCGGGAGGGCCGTTGTATTTT. It translates to CSVEGGLAGGPLYF.